This T cell receptor beta chain was observed in a study of cytomegalovirus exposure and HLA in healthy donors. Turning to the study itself: Among the 400 or so donors who were genotyped, over 70% fell in the genetic ancestry cluster that is associated with self-reported Caucasian donors. Broader study findings: For TCR beta chains, V- and J-gene trimming was later linked to a missense DCLRE1C variant. In vitro work confirmed that three CMV-associated chains recognize CMV antigens.

Trimming took off 1 base at V and 4 bases at J, with 14 bases between the two ends. CDR1 is SGHDT, CDR2 YYEEEE, per germline. The CDR3 loop spans 15 amino acids. It was with 60 Vbeta and 13 Jbeta primers that the PCR ran. TCRdb's table, derived via immunoSEQ multiplex PCR, lists solely in-frame clones and lacks some. The sample shows around 110,000 clones, 77% of them seen only once. The sample holds a few counts of this clone. The antigen is unknown. Material: PBMCs. V gene TRBV5-6 combines with J gene TRBJ2-5, with D perhaps TRBD1 (5 bases). The TCR comes from a male donor in good health and CMV-seronegative. CDR3 sequence reads: CASSLIAGQVETQYF. The CDR3, as DNA: TGTGCCAGCAGCTTGATAGCAGGACAAGTAGAGACCCAGTACTTC.